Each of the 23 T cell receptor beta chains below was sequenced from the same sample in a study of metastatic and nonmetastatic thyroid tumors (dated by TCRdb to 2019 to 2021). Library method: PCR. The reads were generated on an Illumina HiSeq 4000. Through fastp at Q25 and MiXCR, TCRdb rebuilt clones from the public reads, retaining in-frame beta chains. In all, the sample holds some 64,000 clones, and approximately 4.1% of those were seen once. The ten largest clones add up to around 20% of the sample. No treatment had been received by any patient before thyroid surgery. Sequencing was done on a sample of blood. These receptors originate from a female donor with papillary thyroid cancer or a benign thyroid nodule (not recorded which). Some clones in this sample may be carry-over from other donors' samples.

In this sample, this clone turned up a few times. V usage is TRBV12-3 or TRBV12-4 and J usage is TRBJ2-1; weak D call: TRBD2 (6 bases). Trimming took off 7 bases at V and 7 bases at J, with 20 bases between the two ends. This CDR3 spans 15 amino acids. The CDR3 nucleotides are TGTGCCAGCATCCCTTTTTGGGGTGGAGGGAATGAGCAGTTCTTC. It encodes CASIPFWGGGNEQFF.

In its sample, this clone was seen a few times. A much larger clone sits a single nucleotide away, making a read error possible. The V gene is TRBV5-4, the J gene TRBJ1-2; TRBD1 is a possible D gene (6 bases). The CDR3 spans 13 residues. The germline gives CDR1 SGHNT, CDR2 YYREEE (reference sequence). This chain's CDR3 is CASRVSGVYGYAF. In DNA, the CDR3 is TGTGCCAGCAGAGTCTCAGGGGTGTATGGCTACGCCTTC.

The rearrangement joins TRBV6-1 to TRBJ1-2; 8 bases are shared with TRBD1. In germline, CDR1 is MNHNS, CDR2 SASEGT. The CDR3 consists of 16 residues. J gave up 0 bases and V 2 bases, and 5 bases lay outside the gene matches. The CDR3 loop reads CASSELYRGANYGYTF. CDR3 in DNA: TGTGCCAGCAGTGAATTATACAGGGGGGCTAACTATGGCTACACCTTC.

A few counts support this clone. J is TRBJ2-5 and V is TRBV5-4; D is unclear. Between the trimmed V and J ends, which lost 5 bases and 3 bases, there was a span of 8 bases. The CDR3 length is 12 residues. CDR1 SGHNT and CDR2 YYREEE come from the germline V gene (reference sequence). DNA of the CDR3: TGTGCCAGCAGTTTCTCCAAAGAGACCCAGTACTTC. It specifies CASSFSKETQYF.

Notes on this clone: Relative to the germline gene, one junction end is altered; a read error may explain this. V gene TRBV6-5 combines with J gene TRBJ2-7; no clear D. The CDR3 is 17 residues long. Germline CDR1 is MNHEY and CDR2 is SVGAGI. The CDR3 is CASIYSIAGNRSYEQYF. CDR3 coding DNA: TGTGCCAGCATTTACTCTATAGCTGGGAATAGGTCCTACGAGCAGTACTTC.

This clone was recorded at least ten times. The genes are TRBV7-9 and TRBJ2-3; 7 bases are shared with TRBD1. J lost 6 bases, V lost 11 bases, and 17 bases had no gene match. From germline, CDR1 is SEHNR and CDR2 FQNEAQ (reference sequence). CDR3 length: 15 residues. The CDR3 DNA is TGTGCCTGGCAAGGCAGGGACAGCTTTTGGGATACGCAGTATTTT. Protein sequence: CAWQGRDSFWDTQYF.

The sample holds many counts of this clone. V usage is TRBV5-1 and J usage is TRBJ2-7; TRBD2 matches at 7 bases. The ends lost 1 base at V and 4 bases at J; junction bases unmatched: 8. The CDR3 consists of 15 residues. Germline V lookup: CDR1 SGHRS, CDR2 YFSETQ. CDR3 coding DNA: TGCGCCAGCAGCTTGTACGGGAGCGGGGCATACGAGCAGTACTTC. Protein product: CASSLYGSGAYEQYF.

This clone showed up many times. CDR3 sequence: CSAIASGRAGTDTQYF. The CDR3 nucleotides read TGCAGTGCTATTGCTAGCGGGAGGGCGGGCACAGATACGCAGTATTTT. The chain combines TRBV20-1 with TRBJ2-3; 12 nucleotides line up with TRBD2. In germline, CDR1 is DFQATT, CDR2 SNEGSKA (reference sequence). V lost 4 bases, J lost 1 base, and 6 bases stayed unmatched. The CDR3 totals 16 residues.

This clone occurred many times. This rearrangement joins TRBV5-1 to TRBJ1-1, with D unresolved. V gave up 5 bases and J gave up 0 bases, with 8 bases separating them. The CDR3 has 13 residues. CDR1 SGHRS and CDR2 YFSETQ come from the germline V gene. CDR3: CASSFTLNTEAFF. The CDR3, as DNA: TGCGCCAGCAGTTTCACCTTGAACACTGAAGCTTTCTTT.

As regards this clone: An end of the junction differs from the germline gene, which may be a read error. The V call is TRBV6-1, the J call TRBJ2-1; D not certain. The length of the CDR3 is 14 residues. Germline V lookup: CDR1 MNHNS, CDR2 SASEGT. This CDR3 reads CASSTPPDDGKWVF. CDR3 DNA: TGTGCCAGCAGTACCCCACCGGACGACGGCAAGTGGGTCTTC.

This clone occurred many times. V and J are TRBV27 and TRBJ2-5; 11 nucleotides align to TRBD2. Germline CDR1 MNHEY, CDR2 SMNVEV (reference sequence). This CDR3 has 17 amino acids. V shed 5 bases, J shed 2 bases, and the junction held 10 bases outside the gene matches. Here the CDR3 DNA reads TGTGCCAGCAGTCGATATAGCGGGAGGGCGGGTCAAGAGACCCAGTACTTC. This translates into CASSRYSGRAGQETQYF.

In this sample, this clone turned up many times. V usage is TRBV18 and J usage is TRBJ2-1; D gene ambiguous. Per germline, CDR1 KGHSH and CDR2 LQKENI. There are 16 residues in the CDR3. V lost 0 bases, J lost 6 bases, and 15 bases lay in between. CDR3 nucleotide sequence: TGTGCCAGCTCACCACCGGCCCAAAATCATCGCAATGAGCAGTTCTTC. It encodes CASSPPAQNHRNEQFF.

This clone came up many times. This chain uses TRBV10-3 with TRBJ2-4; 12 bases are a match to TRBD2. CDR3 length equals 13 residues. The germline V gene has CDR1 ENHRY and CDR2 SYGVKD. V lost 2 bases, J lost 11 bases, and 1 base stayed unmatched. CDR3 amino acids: CAISEGTSGFQYF. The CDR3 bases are TGTGCCATCAGTGAGGGGACTAGCGGGTTTCAGTACTTC.

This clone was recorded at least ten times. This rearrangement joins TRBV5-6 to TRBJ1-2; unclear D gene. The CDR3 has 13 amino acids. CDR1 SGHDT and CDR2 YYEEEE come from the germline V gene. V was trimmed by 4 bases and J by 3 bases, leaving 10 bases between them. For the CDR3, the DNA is TGTGCCAGCAGCCCCGGACTCGACTATGGCTACACCTTC. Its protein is CASSPGLDYGYTF.

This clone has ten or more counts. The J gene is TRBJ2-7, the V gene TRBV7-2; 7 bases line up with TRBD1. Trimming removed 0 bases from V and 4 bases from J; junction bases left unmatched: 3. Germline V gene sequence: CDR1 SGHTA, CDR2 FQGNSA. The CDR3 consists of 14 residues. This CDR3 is CASSLAGQNYEQYF. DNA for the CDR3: TGTGCCAGCAGCTTAGCGGGACAGAATTACGAGCAGTACTTC.

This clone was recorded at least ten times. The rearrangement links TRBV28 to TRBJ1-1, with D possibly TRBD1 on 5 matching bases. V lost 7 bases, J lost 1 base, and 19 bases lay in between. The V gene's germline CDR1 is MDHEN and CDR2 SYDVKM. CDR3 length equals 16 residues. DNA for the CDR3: TGTGCCAGCACCCCCTCGGGCGCCGGGGCGAACACTGAAGCTTTCTTT. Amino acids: CASTPSGAGANTEAFF.

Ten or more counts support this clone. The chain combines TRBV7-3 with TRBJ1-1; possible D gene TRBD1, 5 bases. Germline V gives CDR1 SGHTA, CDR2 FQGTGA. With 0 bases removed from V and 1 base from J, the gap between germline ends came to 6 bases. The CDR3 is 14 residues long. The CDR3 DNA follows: TGTGCCAGCAGCTTAACCGGGGCGAACACTGAAGCTTTCTTT. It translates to CASSLTGANTEAFF.

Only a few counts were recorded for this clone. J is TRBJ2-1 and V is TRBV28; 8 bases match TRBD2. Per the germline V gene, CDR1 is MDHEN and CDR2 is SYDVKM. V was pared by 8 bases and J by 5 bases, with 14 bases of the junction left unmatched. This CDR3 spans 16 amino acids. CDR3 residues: CASPPRVGRVNNEQFF. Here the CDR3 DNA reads TGTGCCAGCCCCCCCAGGGTCGGGAGGGTGAACAATGAGCAGTTCTTC.

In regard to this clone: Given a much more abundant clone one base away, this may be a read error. CDR3: CASSLASLAGPIATDAQYF. DNA for the CDR3: TGTGCCAGCAGCTTAGCTTCCCTAGCGGGACCGATAGCCACAGATGCGCAGTATTTT. V usage is TRBV7-9 and J usage is TRBJ2-3, with 9 bases fitting TRBD2. The CDR3 consists of 19 residues. Germline loops: CDR1 SEHNR, CDR2 FQNEAQ (reference sequence).

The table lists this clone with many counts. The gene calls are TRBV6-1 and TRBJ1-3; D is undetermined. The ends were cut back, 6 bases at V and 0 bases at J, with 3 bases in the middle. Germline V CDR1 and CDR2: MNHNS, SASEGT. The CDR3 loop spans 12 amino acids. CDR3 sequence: CASRVSGNTIYF. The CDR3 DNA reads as TGTGCCAGCAGAGTCTCTGGAAACACCATATATTTT.

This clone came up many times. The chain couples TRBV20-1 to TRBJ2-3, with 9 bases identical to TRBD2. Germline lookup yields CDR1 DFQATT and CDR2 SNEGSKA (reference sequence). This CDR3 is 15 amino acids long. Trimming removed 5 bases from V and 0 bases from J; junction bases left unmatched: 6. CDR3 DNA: TGCAGTGCTCCCCGACTAGCGGCTAGCACAGATACGCAGTATTTT. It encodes CSAPRLAASTDTQYF.

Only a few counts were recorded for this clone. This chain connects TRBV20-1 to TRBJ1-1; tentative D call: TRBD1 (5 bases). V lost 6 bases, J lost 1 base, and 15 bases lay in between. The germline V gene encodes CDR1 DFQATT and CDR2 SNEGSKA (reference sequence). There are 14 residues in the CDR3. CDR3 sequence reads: CSARTGTKNTEAFF. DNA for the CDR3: TGCAGTGCAAGGACCGGGACGAAGAACACTGAAGCTTTCTTT.

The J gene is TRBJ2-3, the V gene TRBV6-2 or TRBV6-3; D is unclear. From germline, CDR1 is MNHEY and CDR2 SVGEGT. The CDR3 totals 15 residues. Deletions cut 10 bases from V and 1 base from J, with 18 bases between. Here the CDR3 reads CAIRQFSPGTDTQYF. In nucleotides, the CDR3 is TGTGCCATCAGGCAGTTTAGTCCCGGCACAGATACGCAGTATTTT.